A selection of T cell receptor beta chains follows, all from one sample in a study of human T cells and chemical hapten exposure. Using its own MiXCR run on the RACE reads, TCRdb lists one record per CDR3 protein. The table has about 400,000 distinct CDR3 sequences, nearly 6.5% seen once. The sample consisted of whole blood, taken in connection with sensitization to the hapten diphenylcyclopropenone (DPC). Every receptor here comes from a woman under 30 with alopecia areata. Some clones in this sample may be carry-over from other donors' samples. Both conserved end residues are part of each CDR3. The D gene is left open where the match is weak. The size field is filled for only some rows; it gives once, few, many or a size class.

V gene,clone size,J gene,D gene,CDR3 protein,CDR3 DNA
TRBV18,few,TRBJ2-5,TRBD2,CASSPPGLAGGVQETQYF,TGTGCCAGCTCACCACCGGGACTAGCGGGGGGGGTCCAAGAGACCCAGTACTTC
TRBV11-2,.,TRBJ2-5,.,CASSLRRQETQYF,TGTGCCAGCAGCTTACGCCGCCAAGAGACCCAGTACTTC
TRBV6-5,many,TRBJ2-7,TRBD1,CASSKDRDYSYEQYF,TGTGCCAGCAGTAAGGACAGGGATTACTCCTACGAGCAGTACTTC
TRBV7-6,.,TRBJ1-1,.,CASSLGPGNAEAFF,TGTGCCAGCAGCTTAGGACCAGGGAACGCTGAAGCTTTCTTT
TRBV13,many,TRBJ1-1,.,CASSSQGRITEAFF,TGTGCCAGCAGCTCACAGGGAAGAATCACTGAAGCTTTCTTT
TRBV7-6,many,TRBJ2-3,.,CASSSDSTDTQYF,TGTGCCAGCAGCTCCGACAGCACAGATACGCAGTATTTT
TRBV28,few,TRBJ2-5,.,CASTPSGETQYF,TGTGCCAGCACCCCGTCGGGAGAGACCCAGTACTTC
TRBV7-2,many,TRBJ1-6,.,CASSLGSQGLSPLHF,TGTGCCAGCAGCTTAGGTTCCCAGGGTCTGTCACCCCTCCACTTT
TRBV27,.,TRBJ2-7,TRBD1,CASNPSGGTRFGQYF,TGTGCCAGCAACCCCTCAGGGGGCACTCGATTCGGGCAGTACTTC
TRBV12-3/TRBV12-4,many,TRBJ2-5,.,CASRGEDSKTQYF,TGTGCCAGCAGAGGAGAGGATTCGAAGACCCAGTACTTC
TRBV12-3/TRBV12-4,.,TRBJ2-6,.,CASSHGVGANVLTF,TGTGCCAGCAGCCACGGGGTTGGGGCCAACGTCCTGACTTTC
TRBV27,few,TRBJ2-7,TRBD1,CASSLGTGPSHEQYF,TGTGCCAGCAGTTTAGGGACAGGGCCTTCCCACGAGCAGTACTTC
TRBV20-1,few,TRBJ1-5,.,CSVWEGESNQPQHF,TGCAGTGTTTGGGAGGGGGAAAGTAATCAGCCCCAGCATTTT
TRBV6-5,.,TRBJ1-5,.,CASSYSRQPQHF,TGTGCCAGCAGTTACTCGCGTCAGCCCCAGCATTTT
TRBV7-8,many,TRBJ1-1,.,CASSSPSGVRTEAFF,TGTGCCAGCAGCTCCCCTTCAGGGGTTCGTACTGAAGCTTTCTTT
TRBV6-6,few,TRBJ1-5,TRBD1,CASSYGTAYSNQPQHF,TGTGCCAGCAGCTACGGGACAGCATATAGCAATCAGCCCCAGCATTTT
TRBV7-2,few,TRBJ2-3,.,CASSYQGSHTDTQYF,TGTGCCAGCAGTTACCAGGGGTCGCACACAGATACGCAGTATTTT
TRBV12-3/TRBV12-4,.,TRBJ2-1,TRBD1,CASSLWDRGNEQFF,TGTGCCAGCAGTTTATGGGACAGGGGTAATGAGCAGTTCTTC
TRBV12-3/TRBV12-4,.,TRBJ1-3,.,CASSPQAGRGNTIYF,TGTGCCAGCAGTCCCCAGGCAGGACGTGGAAACACCATATATTTT
TRBV2,.,TRBJ2-7,.,CASSERTRGEQYF,TGTGCCAGCAGTGAGCGGACAAGGGGGGAGCAGTACTTC
TRBV12-3/TRBV12-4,many,TRBJ1-2,.,CASSLLPGYYGYTF,TGTGCCAGCAGTTTGTTACCAGGGTACTATGGCTACACCTTC
TRBV6-6,.,TRBJ1-5,TRBD1,CASSYSTGRTGGDQPQHF,TGTGCCAGCAGTTACTCGACGGGAAGGACAGGGGGAGATCAGCCCCAGCATTTT
TRBV5-6,.,TRBJ1-6,.,CASSLAWGEVSPLHF,TGTGCCAGCAGCTTGGCGTGGGGCGAAGTTTCACCCCTCCACTTT
TRBV4-1,few,TRBJ2-1,TRBD2,CASSQSLAGGHEQFF,TGCGCCAGCAGCCAATCACTAGCGGGGGGGCATGAGCAGTTCTTC
TRBV7-6,many,TRBJ1-2,.,CASSSSGIDGYTF,TGTGCCAGCAGCTCAAGTGGGATAGATGGCTACACCTTC
TRBV12-3/TRBV12-4,few,TRBJ1-2,.,CASSLGGAGDYGYTF,TGTGCCAGCAGCCTTGGGGGGGCGGGCGACTATGGCTACACCTTC
TRBV10-3,few,TRBJ1-1,.,CAMRRGLVTEAFF,TGTGCCATGAGGAGGGGGTTGGTCACTGAAGCTTTCTTT
TRBV4-2,.,TRBJ1-6,.,CASSPTGTSPLHF,TGTGCCAGCAGCCCGACGGGCACTTCACCCCTCCACTTT
TRBV20-1,many,TRBJ2-2,.,CSARGLLAREDTGELFF,TGCAGTGCTAGAGGTCTGCTGGCTAGGGAGGATACCGGGGAGCTGTTTTTT
TRBV20-1,.,TRBJ2-1,TRBD2,CSARDYGLRLAGADINEQFF,TGCAGTGCTAGAGATTACGGGTTGAGACTAGCGGGGGCGGACATCAATGAGCAGTTCTTC
TRBV5-6,few,TRBJ1-4,TRBD1,CASSGKTGGPENEKLFF,TGTGCCAGCAGCGGGAAGACAGGGGGCCCGGAAAATGAAAAACTGTTTTTT
TRBV12-3/TRBV12-4,many,TRBJ1-1,.,CASSLPGRPEAFF,TGTGCCAGCAGTTTACCAGGGCGTCCTGAAGCTTTCTTT
TRBV7-2,.,TRBJ2-1,TRBD2,CASSLDGTSVNEQFF,TGTGCCAGCAGCTTAGATGGGACTAGCGTCAATGAGCAGTTCTTC
TRBV20-1,.,TRBJ2-3,.,CSARDRAFTVDTQYF,TGCAGTGCTAGAGATCGTGCCTTTACCGTAGATACGCAGTATTTT
TRBV20-1,few,TRBJ1-4,TRBD1,CSARETGTSEKLFF,TGTAGTGCTAGAGAGACAGGGACTAGTGAAAAACTGTTTTTT
TRBV7-7,.,TRBJ2-1,.,CASSPTLLDSLNNEQFF,TGTGCTAGCAGCCCCACCCTTTTGGACTCCTTGAACAATGAGCAGTTCTTC
TRBV3-1,few,TRBJ1-1,TRBD1,CASSQDAGGRDTEAFF,TGTGCCAGCAGCCAAGATGCAGGGGGCAGAGATACTGAAGCTTTCTTT
TRBV7-2,.,TRBJ1-6,TRBD1,CASSPGGKGHSPLHF,TGTGCCAGCAGCCCAGGGGGTAAAGGGCATTCACCCCTCCACTTT
TRBV27,few,TRBJ2-5,.,CASSQMTRGETQYF,TGTGCCAGCAGTCAGATGACTAGAGGGGAGACCCAGTACTTC
TRBV18,many,TRBJ1-2,.,CASSPRKGSGTYGYTF,TGTGCCAGCTCACCTAGGAAGGGGAGCGGTACATATGGCTACACCTTC
TRBV4-2,many,TRBJ2-3,TRBD2,CASSQDPGLAGGEGETDTQYF,TGTGCCAGCAGCCAAGATCCTGGACTAGCGGGGGGGGAGGGTGAAACAGATACGCAGTATTTT
TRBV6-1,few,TRBJ1-5,.,CATASWEADNQPQHF,TGTGCCACAGCCAGTTGGGAGGCCGACAATCAGCCCCAGCATTTT
TRBV12-3/TRBV12-4,many,TRBJ1-1,.,CASSPGYRRTEAFF,TGTGCCAGCAGTCCCGGGTACCGGAGGACTGAAGCTTTCTTT